These 12 T cell receptor beta chains came from one sample sequenced in a study of PD-L1 blockade in urothelial cancer (dated by TCRdb to about 2017). Library construction relied on the immunoSEQ multiplex PCR assay. The source is immuneACCESS, and TCRdb retained only in-frame sequences with V and J called. Part of the clones is not carried over; for the studies checked, unresolved V genes explain less than half of this, and the remainder is unexplained. The sample data list 66,000 or so clones, and around nine tenths of these were observed just once. The top ten clonotypes cover approximately 11% of the sample. The time point label of this sample denotes: peripheral blood 6 weeks after treatment start. The sample in question was PBMCs, obtained around atezolizumab (anti-PD-L1) treatment. These receptors came from a man aged 60-69 years with urothelial cancer.

This sequence joins TRBV7-9 and TRBJ1-4, with D unclear. Germline lookup yields CDR1 SEHNR and CDR2 FQNEAQ (reference sequence). The V and J ends lost 1 base and 4 bases respectively, with 7 bases between them. The CDR3 is 14 residues long. The CDR3 coding sequence is TGTGCCAGCAGCTTAGGGCAGGATAATGAAAAACTGTTTTTT. It specifies CASSLGQDNEKLFF.

The chain combines TRBV5-1 with TRBJ2-3; TRBD2 agrees at 7 bases. CDR3 size: 15 residues. CDR1 is SGHRS, CDR2 YFSETQ, per germline. V shed 4 bases, J shed 2 bases, and the junction held 7 bases outside the gene matches. The CDR3 protein is CASSGGGTTTDTQYF. CDR3 coding DNA: TGCGCCAGCAGCGGGGGGGGGACCACCACAGATACGCAGTATTTT.

This rearrangement joins TRBV14 to TRBJ2-5; D remains ambiguous. Germline V CDR1 and CDR2: SGHDN, FVKESK. The CDR3 loop spans 14 amino acids. V was clipped by 0 bases and J by 7 bases, with 12 bases between them. CDR3 sequence: CASSQDRRHPTQYF. The CDR3 nucleotides are TGTGCCAGCAGCCAAGATCGACGACATCCGACCCAGTACTTC.

The chain recombines TRBV7-9 with TRBJ2-7; D is undetermined. Germline loops: CDR1 SEHNR, CDR2 FQNEAQ (reference sequence). V lost 3 bases, J lost 4 bases, and 7 bases lay in between. This CDR3 spans 12 amino acids. The CDR3 loop reads CASSLSVYEQYF. The CDR3 DNA is TGTGCCAGCAGCTTGTCTGTGTACGAGCAGTACTTC.

V usage is TRBV9 and J usage is TRBJ1-2, with 7 bases identical to TRBD1. The CDR3 loop spans 16 amino acids. CDR1 SGDLS and CDR2 YYNGEE come from the germline V gene. V trimming: 4 bases; J trimming: 6 bases; junction bases outside the gene matches: 15. CDR3 region: CASSPRQGVAGHGYTF. CDR3 DNA: TGTGCCAGCAGCCCCCGACAGGGTGTTGCGGGCCATGGCTACACCTTC. The complete variable domain, with remaining parts taken from reference TRBV9 and TRBJ1-2, reads DSGVTQTPKHLITATGQRVTLRCSPRSGDLSVYWYQQSLDQGLQFLIQYYNGEERAKGNILERFSAQQFPDLHSELNLSSLELGDSALYFCASSPRQGVAGHGYTFGSGTRLTVV.

About this clone itself: At one end, the junction sequence differs from germline, possibly due to a read error. The rearrangement joins TRBV7-7 to TRBJ2-1; D not resolved. Germline CDR1 SSHAT, CDR2 FNYEAQ (reference sequence). The CDR3 has 15 residues. The CDR3 region has the DNA TGTGCTAGCAGCTTATCAGCGAGTGTGCCCAATGAGCAGTTCTTC. Translating gives CASSLSASVPNEQFF.

The chain couples TRBV6-6 to TRBJ2-3; 8 bases match TRBD2. The V and J ends lost 8 bases and 0 bases, in that order; junction bases with no gene match: 7. The germline gives CDR1 MNHNY, CDR2 SVGAGI (reference sequence). The CDR3 loop spans 15 amino acids. The CDR3 DNA sequence: TGTGCCAGCCGAAATAGCGGGATCAGCACAGATACGCAGTATTTT. This encodes CASRNSGISTDTQYF.

This clone occurred once. The chain links TRBV9 to TRBJ2-2, with D possibly TRBD2 on 6 matching bases. V lost 0 bases and J lost 4, with 13 bases in between. Germline V gives CDR1 SGDLS, CDR2 YYNGEE. The CDR3 has 16 amino acids. DNA of the CDR3: TGTGCCAGCAGCGTAGAGGGCGGGGTGGGCACCGGGGAGCTGTTTTTT. Translating it yields CASSVEGGVGTGELFF.

The chain recombines TRBV5-1 with TRBJ2-2, with D possibly being TRBD1 (6 bases). Germline V CDR1 and CDR2: SGHRS, YFSETQ. This CDR3 region has 14 residues. The V gene lost 4 bases and the J gene lost 3 bases, with 10 bases spanning the gap. The CDR3 nucleotides read TGCGCCAGCAGCCCGGGACATGACACCGGGGAGCTGTTTTTT. It yields the protein CASSPGHDTGELFF.

The rearrangement uses TRBV5-1 and TRBJ1-2; 10 bases agree with TRBD1. V lost 4 bases to trimming and J lost 7 bases; unmatched junction nucleotides: 4. Germline CDR1 reads SGHRS; CDR2 reads YFSETQ. The CDR3 length is 13 residues. As DNA, the CDR3 is TGCGCCAGCAGCAAGACAGGGGGCCGTGGCTACACCTTC. This encodes CASSKTGGRGYTF.

This rearrangement joins TRBV9 to TRBJ1-4; 9 bases are a match to TRBD1. Germline CDR1 and CDR2: SGDLS and YYNGEE. This CDR3 is 16 amino acids long. The V gene end was trimmed by 3 bases and the J gene end by 0 bases; junction bases not matched to a gene: 3. The CDR3 DNA reads as TGTGCCAGCAGCGCTACAGGGGGCGCAACTAATGAAAAACTGTTTTTT. The encoded protein is CASSATGGATNEKLFF. Supplemented by reference TRBV9 and TRBJ1-4, the full variable domain reads DSGVTQTPKHLITATGQRVTLRCSPRSGDLSVYWYQQSLDQGLQFLIQYYNGEERAKGNILERFSAQQFPDLHSELNLSSLELGDSALYFCASSATGGATNEKLFFGSGTQLSVL.

The chain uses TRBV21-1 and TRBJ1-2; TRBD1, as called in the table, went unchecked against the DNA. TRBV21-1 counts as a pseudogene. The CDR3 runs to 16 residues. The CDR3 is CASSKEVLQTNYGYTF. The DNA of the CDR3 is TGTGCCAGCAGCAAAGAAGTGTTACAAACCAACTATGGCTACACCTTC.